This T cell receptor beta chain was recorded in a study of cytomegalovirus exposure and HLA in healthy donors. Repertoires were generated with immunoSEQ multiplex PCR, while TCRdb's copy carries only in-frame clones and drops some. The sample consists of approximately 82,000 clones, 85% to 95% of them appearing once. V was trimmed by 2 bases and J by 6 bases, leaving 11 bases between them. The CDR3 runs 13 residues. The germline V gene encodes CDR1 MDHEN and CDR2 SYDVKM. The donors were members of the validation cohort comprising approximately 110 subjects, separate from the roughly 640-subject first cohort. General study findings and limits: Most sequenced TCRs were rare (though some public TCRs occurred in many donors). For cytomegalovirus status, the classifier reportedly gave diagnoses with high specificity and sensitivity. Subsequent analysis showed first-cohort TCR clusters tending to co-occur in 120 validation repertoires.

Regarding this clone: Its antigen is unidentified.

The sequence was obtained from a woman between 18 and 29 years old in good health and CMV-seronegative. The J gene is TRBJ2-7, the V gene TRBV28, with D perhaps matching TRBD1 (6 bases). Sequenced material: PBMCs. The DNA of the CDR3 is TGTGCCAGCAGTTTAGAATACAGGGCCGAGCAGTACTTC. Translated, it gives CASSLEYRAEQYF.